Presented here are 29 T cell receptor beta chains from one specimen sequenced in a study of blood T cell repertoires in COVID-19. Sequenced by immunoSEQ multiplex PCR; TCRdb stores in-frame clones only, minus some. Of more than 95,000 clones in the sample, approximately 86% were seen once. The sequencing input was peripheral blood. Receptor source: a human donor in a cohort sampled during active COVID-19.

A remark on this clone: The same CDR3 can be traced to other DNA sequences in this sample. V usage is TRBV5-1 and J usage is TRBJ1-2, with TRBD1 matching over 7 bases. Trimming at V came to 0 bases and at J to 2 bases, leaving 4 bases not matched to a gene. Germline V gene sequence: CDR1 SGHRS, CDR2 YFSETQ. CDR3 length equals 15 residues. CDR3 nucleotides: TGCGCCAGCAGCTTGGCGGGACAGTCAAACTATGGCTACACCTTC. Residues: CASSLAGQSNYGYTF.

The rearrangement links TRBV27 to TRBJ1-2; D is unresolved. Germline CDR1 MNHEY, CDR2 SMNVEV (reference sequence). This CDR3 is built from 16 residues. The V end was cut by 6 bases, the J end by 0 bases, with 17 bases between. The CDR3 bases are TGTGCCAGCAGCCCCCTGGCGGGCTTAGCTAACTATGGCTACACCTTC. Its translation: CASSPLAGLANYGYTF.

The V gene is TRBV19, the J gene TRBJ2-7; 9 bases fit TRBD2. The CDR3 runs 15 residues. Germline V CDR1 and CDR2: LNHDA, SQIVND (reference sequence). Trimming removed 11 bases from V and 1 base from J; junction bases left unmatched: 12. The CDR3 coding sequence is TGTGCCTCCAGTGATAGCGGGGGCTTGTCCTACGAGCAGTACTTC. It codes for CASSDSGGLSYEQYF.

The chain carries TRBV7-3 and TRBJ2-3; D is ambiguous. Deletions cut 4 bases from V and 4 bases from J, with 9 bases between. The CDR3 extends over 13 amino acids. CDR1 and CDR2 from the germline V gene are SGHTA and FQGTGA. CDR3 nucleotides: TGTGCCAGCAGCTCACAGCCGGCAGATACGCAGTATTTT. This sequence encodes CASSSQPADTQYF. The full variable domain, rest sourced from reference TRBV7-3 and TRBJ2-3, is GAGVSQTPSNKVTEKGKYVELRCDPISGHTALYWYRQSLGQGPEFLIYFQGTGAADDSGLPNDRFFAVRPEGSVSTLKIQRTERGDSAVYLCASSSQPADTQYFGPGTRLTVL.

The chain joins TRBV4-2 to TRBJ2-5, with D maybe TRBD2 (6 bases). V was pared by 2 bases and J by 2 bases, with 21 bases between. The CDR3 has 18 amino acids. CDR1 is LGHNA and CDR2 is YNFKEQ in the germline V gene. CDR3 region: CASSQSGAGSSRQETQYF. The CDR3 region has the DNA TGTGCCAGCAGCCAATCGGGAGCCGGGAGTAGCAGACAAGAGACCCAGTACTTC.

The chain links TRBV11-2 to TRBJ1-2; D gene unclear. The CDR3 length is 12 residues. CDR1 SGHAT and CDR2 FQNNGV come from the germline V gene. V lost 4 bases and J 4 bases, leaving 7 bases between the germline ends. The DNA for the CDR3 is TGTGCCAGCAGCTCGGAGACCTATGGCTACACCTTC. This codes for CASSSETYGYTF.

The CDR3 region has the DNA TGTGCCACCAGCAGAGATAGCGGGGGGGGATTGACCCAGCATTTT. It encodes CATSRDSGGGLTQHF. This rearrangement joins TRBV15 to TRBJ1-5, with D maybe TRBD1 (5 bases). Germline values: CDR1 LNHNV, CDR2 YYDKDF (reference sequence). Trimming shortened V by 0 bases and J by 11 bases, and 17 bases separated the two germline ends. The CDR3 contains 15 residues.

The chain has TRBV19 and TRBJ2-2; 8 bases are a match to TRBD2. The CDR3 sequence is 18 residues long. Trimming removed 7 bases from V and 1 base from J; junction bases left unmatched: 14. Germline V gives CDR1 LNHDA, CDR2 SQIVND (reference sequence). The CDR3 spells CASNPRSGLAGNTGELFF. In DNA, the CDR3 is TGTGCCAGTAACCCTCGGTCGGGGCTAGCGGGGAACACCGGGGAGCTGTTTTTT. The whole variable domain, filled in from reference TRBV19 and TRBJ2-2, reads DGGITQSPKYLFRKEGQNVTLSCEQNLNHDAMYWYRQDPGQGLRLIYYSQIVNDFQKGDIAEGYSVSREKKESFPLTVTSAQKNPTAFYLCASNPRSGLAGNTGELFFGEGSRLTVL.

This clone was recorded only once. The chain uses TRBV6-1 and TRBJ2-7; maybe TRBD1 (5 bases). V lost 3 bases, J lost 12 bases, and 18 bases lay in between. CDR1 is MNHNS, CDR2 SASEGT, per germline. The CDR3 loop spans 13 amino acids. The CDR3 coding sequence is TGTGCCAGCAGTGACCCAAACTACCAGGGCAGGTACTTC. Residues: CASSDPNYQGRYF.

The chain couples TRBV19 to TRBJ2-1, with TRBD2 identical over 10 bases. Germline CDR1 is LNHDA and CDR2 is SQIVND (reference sequence). V gave up 6 bases and J gave up 5 bases; unmatched junction bases: 1. There are 13 residues in the CDR3. The CDR3 nucleotides are TGTGCCAGTAGCGGACTAGCGGACAATGAGCAGTTCTTC. Translating gives CASSGLADNEQFF. The complete variable domain, with remaining parts taken from reference TRBV19 and TRBJ2-1, reads DGGITQSPKYLFRKEGQNVTLSCEQNLNHDAMYWYRQDPGQGLRLIYYSQIVNDFQKGDIAEGYSVSREKKESFPLTVTSAQKNPTAFYLCASSGLADNEQFFGPGTRLTVL.

The chain carries TRBV27 and TRBJ2-2, with 11 bases lining up with TRBD1. The CDR3 consists of 16 residues. Trimming took 5 bases from V and 5 from J; bases not matched to a gene: 7. Germline-derived CDR1 and CDR2 are MNHEY and SMNVEV (reference sequence). Written as DNA, the CDR3 is TGTGCCAGCAGTAACGAGAGGGACAGGGGGACCGGGGAGCTGTTTTTT. It yields the protein CASSNERDRGTGELFF.

This chain joins TRBV18 and TRBJ2-7; 7 nucleotides agree with TRBD1. The germline V gene encodes CDR1 KGHSH and CDR2 LQKENI. With 6 bases clipped from V and 6 bases from J, the junction kept 11 bases outside the gene matches. This CDR3 comprises 14 residues. CDR3 in DNA: TGTGCCAGCTCCCCAAGGGACAGCCTCGTCGAGCAGTACTTC. It is translated as CASSPRDSLVEQYF.

The V and J genes are TRBV10-1 and TRBJ2-3; 8 bases line up with TRBD2. CDR1 and CDR2 from the germline V gene are WNHNN and SYGVQD (reference sequence). The CDR3 is 13 residues long. The J segment lost 5 bases and the V segment lost 4 bases, leaving 2 bases of the junction unmatched. The CDR3 protein is CASSVAGGDTQYF. As DNA, the CDR3 is TGCGCCAGCAGTGTGGCGGGGGGAGATACGCAGTATTTT.

J is TRBJ1-2 and V is TRBV28; 9 nucleotides agree with TRBD1. The V and J ends lost 7 bases and 4 bases, in that order; junction bases with no gene match: 10. The CDR3 runs to 15 residues. The germline V gene encodes CDR1 MDHEN and CDR2 SYDVKM. Here the CDR3 reads CASTGPGTGLYGYTF. The DNA of the CDR3 is TGTGCCAGCACCGGACCGGGGACAGGGCTCTATGGCTACACCTTC.

The rearrangement uses TRBV28 and TRBJ2-5; D not resolved. There are 12 residues in the CDR3. The ends were cut back, 2 bases at V and 5 bases at J, with 6 bases in the middle. CDR1 MDHEN and CDR2 SYDVKM come from the germline V gene. Written as DNA, the CDR3 is TGTGCCAGCAGTTTACGTCCGGAGACCCAGTACTTC. Its protein is CASSLRPETQYF.

The chain recombines TRBV12-3 or TRBV12-4 with TRBJ2-2; D possibly corresponds to TRBD2 (5 bases). The CDR3 has 12 residues. Deletions cut 6 bases from V and 7 bases from J, with 9 bases between. CDR3 residues: CASRLVVGELFF. The CDR3 bases are TGTGCCAGCAGACTAGTGGTCGGGGAGCTGTTTTTT.

This clone has only a few counts. The rearrangement uses TRBV5-1 and TRBJ2-3; perhaps TRBD2 as D (7 bases). Deletions cut 3 bases from V and 5 bases from J, with 19 bases between. Germline CDR1 and CDR2: SGHRS and YFSETQ. There are 16 residues in the CDR3. The CDR3 sequence is CASSSGGRGVLDTQYF. Written as DNA, the CDR3 is TGCGCCAGCAGCTCCGGGGGGCGCGGGGTTTTAGATACGCAGTATTTT.

The V call is TRBV7-9, the J call TRBJ2-1; a weak D match, TRBD2 (6 bases). The CDR3 runs to 17 residues. Deletions cut 5 bases from V and 0 bases from J, with 17 bases between. The germline gives CDR1 SEHNR, CDR2 FQNEAQ (reference sequence). The CDR3 DNA reads as TGTGCCAGCAGCCCGACGACTAGACCGACCTCCTACAATGAGCAGTTCTTC. Residues: CASSPTTRPTSYNEQFF.

V is TRBV14 and J is TRBJ1-6; no definite D call. The ends were cut back, 4 bases at V and 0 bases at J, with 10 bases in the middle. Germline values: CDR1 SGHDN, CDR2 FVKESK. The CDR3 spans 16 residues. The CDR3 DNA is TGTGCCAGCAGCCCTAGAAGGAGCTCCTATAATTCACCCCTCCACTTT. This codes for CASSPRRSSYNSPLHF. The entire variable domain, with the rest obtained from reference TRBV14 and TRBJ1-6, is as follows: EAGVTQFPSHSVIEKGQTVTLRCDPISGHDNLYWYRRVMGKEIKFLLHFVKESKQDESGMPNNRFLAERTGGTYSTLKVQPAELEDSGVYFCASSPRRSSYNSPLHFGNGTRLTVT.

This chain links TRBV4-1 with TRBJ2-1; TRBD2 agrees at 8 bases. The CDR3 runs 15 residues. The trim removed 1 base at V and 3 bases at J, leaving 2 bases unmatched. CDR1 is MGHRA, CDR2 YSYEKL, per germline. The CDR3 region has the DNA TGCGCCAGCAGCCAAGTGCGGGAGGACTACAATGAGCAGTTCTTC. Its translation is CASSQVREDYNEQFF.

This chain uses TRBV20-1 with TRBJ2-7, with D hard to call. The CDR3 has 11 amino acids. CDR1 is DFQATT and CDR2 is SNEGSKA in the germline V gene (reference sequence). The V end was cut by 6 bases, the J end by 5 bases, with 11 bases between. The CDR3 sequence is CSALTYDEQYF. The CDR3 DNA reads TGCAGTGCCCTAACCTACGACGAGCAGTACTTC.

The CDR3 DNA is TGTGCCAGCAGCCACACATCTAGCGGGGTGAGCACAGATACGCAGTATTTT. It is translated as CASSHTSSGVSTDTQYF. The chain is built from TRBV7-9 and TRBJ2-3, with 9 bases that match TRBD2. Trimming cost V 5 bases and J 0 bases; bases outside gene matches: 9. In germline, CDR1 is SEHNR, CDR2 FQNEAQ (reference sequence). The CDR3 is 17 amino acids.

The chain carries TRBV5-4 and TRBJ1-3; D remains unclear. The V end lost 0 bases, the J end lost 4 bases, and 11 bases lay between the germline ends. Per the germline V gene, CDR1 is SGHNT and CDR2 is YYREEE (reference sequence). CDR3 length: 15 residues. The CDR3 DNA is TGTGCCAGCAGCTTGGACGGGGTATCCGGAAACACCATATATTTT. Translating it yields CASSLDGVSGNTIYF.

The chain employs TRBV3-1 (or the pseudogene TRBV3-2) and TRBJ1-1, with 7 bases aligning to TRBD1. V shed 1 base, J shed 1 base, and the junction held 3 bases outside the gene matches. Germline CDR1 and CDR2: LGHDT and YNNKEL (reference sequence). The CDR3 has 15 residues. This CDR3 reads CASSQVGTANTEAFF. CDR3 DNA sequence: TGTGCCAGCAGCCAAGTGGGGACAGCGAACACTGAAGCTTTCTTT.

This chain joins TRBV6-5 and TRBJ2-7; 7 bases match TRBD1. Germline loops: CDR1 MNHEY, CDR2 SVGAGI. There are 15 residues in the CDR3. V was clipped by 6 bases and J by 0 bases; unmatched bases: 8. The CDR3 DNA reads as TGTGCCAGCAGACAATTGACAGGGATCTCCTACGAGCAGTACTTC. Amino acid sequence: CASRQLTGISYEQYF.

The V and J genes are TRBV25-1 and TRBJ2-1; 9 bases line up with TRBD2. The CDR3 is 17 residues long. With V trimmed by 0 bases and J by 7 bases, 10 bases remained unmatched. In germline, CDR1 is MGHDK, CDR2 SYGVNS. CDR3 in amino acids: CASSEYIGSGSENEQFF. In DNA, the CDR3 is TGTGCCAGCAGTGAATATATAGGTAGCGGGAGTGAAAATGAGCAGTTCTTC.

The chain has TRBV29-1 and TRBJ1-2, with 7 bases lining up with TRBD1. Germline V gene sequence: CDR1 SQVTM, CDR2 ANQGSEA. V trimming: 2 bases; J trimming: 8 bases; junction bases outside the gene matches: 8. The CDR3 covers 13 residues. The CDR3 nucleotides are TGCAGCGTTGAATCCCACAGGGGTGACGGCTACACCTTC. It is translated as CSVESHRGDGYTF.

The chain links TRBV27 to TRBJ1-6; possible D gene TRBD1, 6 bases. The V end lost 1 base, the J end lost 0 bases, and 19 bases lay between the germline ends. The length of the CDR3 is 20 residues. Germline V gene lookup returns CDR1 MNHEY and CDR2 SMNVEV (reference sequence). The CDR3 region is CASSLLVRGKSSSYNSPLHF. The CDR3 DNA reads TGTGCCAGCAGTTTATTAGTTAGGGGGAAATCTAGCTCCTATAATTCACCCCTCCACTTT.

CDR3 DNA: TGTGCCAGCTCACCATATGAGGGGGATAGCACAGATACGCAGTATTTT. Translation: CASSPYEGDSTDTQYF. The rearrangement joins TRBV18 to TRBJ2-3, with D perhaps matching TRBD1 (6 bases). From germline, CDR1 is KGHSH and CDR2 LQKENI. The CDR3 has 16 residues. V gave up 2 bases and J gave up 0 bases, with 12 bases separating them.